The 10 T cell receptor beta chains presented below share a single source sample, sequenced in a study of blood T cells in healthy people across ages. The authors ran a second PCR of 7 to 11 cycles using a sample-barcoded 5' primer and a J-beta primer mix. MiXCR, applied by TCRdb to the 5' RACE reads, yields one record per CDR3 protein. The sample shows about 1.8 million distinct CDR3 sequences, around 50% of them seen only once. The sequencing input was blood. Every receptor here comes from a woman in her forties in good health.

The gene calls are TRBV27 and TRBJ1-2; 9 bases agree with TRBD1. Germline V gene lookup returns CDR1 MNHEY and CDR2 SMNVEV (reference sequence). V was pared by 6 bases and J by 2 bases, with 19 bases of the junction left unmatched. This CDR3 has 19 amino acids. The CDR3: CASSRNVQGTGSLNYGYTF. The CDR3 bases are TGTGCCAGCAGCCGTAATGTGCAGGGGACAGGGAGTTTAAACTATGGCTACACCTTC.

This chain links TRBV6-2 or TRBV6-3 with TRBJ2-7, with D possibly matching TRBD1 (5 bases). This CDR3 comprises 15 residues. Germline assignment: CDR1 MNHEY and CDR2 SVGEGT. V shed 6 bases and J shed 3 bases, with 18 bases lying between them. This CDR3 is CASSPRLPQGYEQYF. CDR3 coding DNA: TGTGCCAGCAGCCCTAGGTTACCCCAGGGCTACGAGCAGTACTTC.

The genes are TRBV4-1 and TRBJ2-3; D gene unclear. CDR1 is MGHRA, CDR2 YSYEKL, per germline. Trimming shortened V by 1 base and J by 3 bases, and 38 bases separated the two germline ends. The CDR3 consists of 24 residues. The CDR3 region has the DNA TGCGCCAGCAGCCAAGGGCCAGGATTAAGGCCCCCCACCGACGTCCCTGCGGTGACAGATACGCAGTATTTT. Protein product: CASSQGPGLRPPTDVPAVTDTQYF.

The chain couples TRBV28 to TRBJ2-1; 9 bases line up with TRBD1. With V trimmed by 5 bases and J by 2 bases, 16 bases remained unmatched. CDR1 is MDHEN, CDR2 SYDVKM, per germline. This CDR3 contains 19 residues. The DNA for the CDR3 is TGTGCCAGCAGTGCCGGATACAGGGGGCGCTTGGTCCCCTACAATGAGCAGTTCTTC. It encodes CASSAGYRGRLVPYNEQFF.

Here the CDR3 DNA reads TGTGCCAGCACCATCACAGGGCTGAGGGCGCAGTTCTTC. It codes for CASTITGLRAQFF. V usage is TRBV6-2 or TRBV6-3 and J usage is TRBJ2-1, with D perhaps TRBD1 (6 bases). V lost 7 bases and J lost 12, with 19 bases in between. CDR3 length: 13 amino acids. CDR1 and CDR2 (germline): MNHEY, SVGEGT.

This chain links TRBV20-1 with TRBJ1-6; maybe TRBD1 (5 bases). The V gene lost 3 bases and the J gene lost 0 bases, with 18 bases spanning the gap. Looked up from germline, CDR1 is DFQATT and CDR2 is SNEGSKA (reference sequence). This CDR3 is 18 amino acids long. CDR3 DNA: TGCAGTGCTAGGTTGAATAGGGGCCCTAGCTCCTATAATTCACCCCTCCACTTT. Translated, it gives CSARLNRGPSSYNSPLHF.

The chain combines TRBV4-1 with TRBJ1-1, with D perhaps matching TRBD1 (5 bases). The CDR3 totals 12 residues. From germline, CDR1 is MGHRA and CDR2 YSYEKL. The V gene lost 2 bases and the J gene lost 8 bases, with 9 bases spanning the gap. The CDR3 coding sequence is TGCGCCAGCAGCCAAATGACAGAGGAAGCTTTCTTT. It translates to CASSQMTEEAFF.

This chain uses TRBV20-1 with TRBJ2-5; D may be TRBD1 (5 bases). The J call may be mistaken, given a closer DNA end match to TRBJ2-4. Germline CDR1 and CDR2: DFQATT and SNEGSKA (reference sequence). This CDR3 spans 16 amino acids. The chain's CDR3 is CSASNLDTLAKNIQYF. CDR3 bases: TGCAGTGCTAGCAACTTGGACACCTTAGCCAAAAACATTCAGTACTTC.

This chain uses TRBV11-2 with TRBJ2-1, with 7 bases aligning to TRBD1. The trim removed 6 bases at V and 6 bases at J, leaving 11 bases unmatched. The CDR3 totals 15 residues. Germline V gene sequence: CDR1 SGHAT, CDR2 FQNNGV. The chain's CDR3 is CASSMRQGLVNEQFF. The CDR3, as DNA: TGTGCCAGCAGTATGAGACAGGGATTGGTCAATGAGCAGTTCTTC.

On this clonotype: A junction boundary mismatches the germline segment, possibly from a read error. The rearrangement joins TRBV4-3 to TRBJ1-5; D not resolved. The CDR3 runs to 13 residues. The germline gives CDR1 LGHNA, CDR2 YSLEER. CDR3 sequence (DNA): TGCACCAGCAGCCAAGAATGGAGCCAGCCCCAGCATTTT. It codes for CTSSQEWSQPQHF.